One and the same sample provided the 21 T cell receptor beta chains below, sequenced in a study of beta chain features in type 1 diabetes. Every bit of the isolated RNA underwent reverse transcription, so sequencing read expressed TCRB transcripts. Produced via immunoSEQ multiplex PCR; TCRdb's table is partial and in-frame only. Among more than 250,000 clones listed, over 12% were seen once. Their target antigens are unknown. General study points: All four CD4+ subsets of Type 1 diabetes patients contained TCRB CDR3s that were moderately but significantly shorter.

The specimen was naive CD4+ T cells from blood. These receptors were obtained from a man between 18 and 35 years old with type 1 diabetes.

This clone was detected only a few times. This same CDR3 is encoded by further DNA sequences in the sample. The chain recombines TRBV5-4 with TRBJ1-2; D unclear. Trimming pared 0 bases from V and 6 bases from J, leaving 6 bases between. The CDR3 is 12 amino acids. Germline CDR1 is SGHNT and CDR2 is YYREEE (reference sequence). CDR3 nucleotides: TGTGCCAGCAGCTTGGGCGGCGATGGCTACACCTTC. This encodes CASSLGGDGYTF.

This clone was observed a few times. The chain joins TRBV23-1 to TRBJ1-5; perhaps TRBD1 as D (6 bases). TRBV23-1 is placed among ORFs of uncertain function. The V gene lost 2 bases and the J gene lost 2 bases, with 13 bases spanning the gap. The CDR3 sequence is 16 residues long. CDR3 residues: CASSQRQDSGNQPQHF. CDR3 coding DNA: TGCGCCAGCAGTCAACGCCAGGACAGCGGCAATCAGCCCCAGCATTTT.

This clone has more than one count but fewer than ten. This chain's CDR3 is CASSQDLIAGVAYEQYF. CDR3 coding DNA: TGCGCCAGCAGCCAAGATCTTATAGCGGGCGTAGCGTACGAGCAGTACTTC. This chain links TRBV4-1 with TRBJ2-7; 7 bases line up with TRBD2. The CDR3 has 17 amino acids. Per the germline V gene, CDR1 is MGHRA and CDR2 is YSYEKL. V was pared by 0 bases and J by 4 bases, with 12 bases of the junction left unmatched.

V and J are TRBV6-6 and TRBJ1-3; the D gene is possibly TRBD1 (5 bases). CDR3 length equals 14 residues. Per the germline V gene, CDR1 is MNHNY and CDR2 is SVGAGI (reference sequence). Trimming shortened V by 5 bases and J by 0 bases, and 8 bases separated the two germline ends. The CDR3 reads CASSGQGSGNTIYF. As DNA, the CDR3 is TGTGCCAGCAGTGGGCAGGGCTCTGGAAACACCATATATTTT.

The CDR3 nucleotides are TGTGCCTGGAGTCGCGGGACAGGCTCCAACTATGGCTACACCTTC. This gives the protein CAWSRGTGSNYGYTF. The chain has TRBV30 and TRBJ1-2, with 8 bases aligning to TRBD1. Trimming at V came to 2 bases and at J to 2 bases, leaving 7 bases not matched to a gene. This CDR3 comprises 15 residues. Germline V gives CDR1 GTSNPN, CDR2 SVGIG (reference sequence).

The gene calls are TRBV5-1 and TRBJ1-2; 11 nucleotides match TRBD1. The CDR3 runs to 15 residues. CDR1 is SGHRS, CDR2 YFSETQ, per germline. Trimming cost V 4 bases and J 4 bases; bases outside gene matches: 6. The CDR3, as DNA: TGCGCCAGCAGCGGTTGGACAGGGGGCGGCTATGGCTACACCTTC. It specifies CASSGWTGGGYGYTF.

The chain joins TRBV6-6 to TRBJ2-2; possibly TRBD1 for D (5 bases). CDR1 and CDR2 from the germline V gene are MNHNY and SVGAGI (reference sequence). V was pared by 6 bases and J by 5 bases, with 7 bases between. The CDR3 runs to 12 residues. The CDR3 sequence: CASRSGTGELFF. The CDR3 DNA sequence: TGTGCCAGCAGGTCAGGGACCGGGGAGCTGTTTTTT.

This clone was recorded a few times. V usage is TRBV9 and J usage is TRBJ1-5; D unclear. The CDR3 totals 13 residues. The germline V gene has CDR1 SGDLS and CDR2 YYNGEE. Trimming removed 0 bases at V and 9 bases at J, with 10 bases between. The CDR3 region is CASSVGGSGPQHF. CDR3 in DNA: TGTGCCAGCAGCGTAGGCGGGTCGGGGCCCCAGCATTTT.

This clone was found a few times. V is TRBV4-1 and J is TRBJ2-3; no clear D gene. Germline V gene data show CDR1 as MGHRA and CDR2 as YSYEKL. Trimming removed 0 bases from V and 1 base from J, with 14 bases in between. This CDR3 region has 17 residues. DNA for the CDR3: TGCGCCAGCAGCCAAGATCGCGCTAGATACCGCACAGATACGCAGTATTTT. It is translated as CASSQDRARYRTDTQYF.

This clone was recorded only once. The chain links TRBV2 to TRBJ1-1; D not certain. The CDR3 contains 12 residues. V shed 4 bases and J shed 7 bases, with 10 bases lying between them. Germline lookup yields CDR1 SNHLY and CDR2 FYNNEI. CDR3 amino acids: CASSGPGFEAFF. The DNA of the CDR3 is TGTGCCAGCAGTGGTCCGGGGTTTGAAGCTTTCTTT. Variable domain in full (rest from reference TRBV2 and TRBJ1-1): EPEVTQTPSHQVTQMGQEVILRCVPISNHLYFYWYRQILGQKVEFLVSFYNNEISEKSEIFDDQFSVERPDGSNFTLKIRSTKLEDSAMYFCASSGPGFEAFFGQGTRLTVV.

The chain has TRBV7-2 and TRBJ2-4, with 7 bases that match TRBD2. V shed 3 bases, J shed 0 bases, and the junction held 8 bases outside the gene matches. Germline V gives CDR1 SGHTA, CDR2 FQGNSA. This CDR3 has 17 amino acids. Written as DNA, the CDR3 is TGTGCCAGCAGCTTGGGAGGGTTAGCTATAGCCAAAAACATTCAGTACTTC. Amino acid sequence: CASSLGGLAIAKNIQYF.

V gene TRBV11-2 combines with J gene TRBJ2-5; TRBD2 matches 10 bases. CDR1 and CDR2 (germline): SGHAT, FQNNGV. This CDR3 comprises 16 residues. Trimming took 1 base from V and 4 from J; bases not matched to a gene: 6. The CDR3 DNA is TGTGCCAGCAGCTTAGCGCCGGGACTAGCGAGAGAGACCCAGTACTTC. This translates into CASSLAPGLARETQYF.

This clone was observed a few times. Other DNA sequences in this specimen translate into the identical CDR3. V and J are TRBV5-4 and TRBJ2-3; perhaps TRBD2 as D (6 bases). V lost 0 bases to trimming and J lost 0 bases, with 8 bases between them. Germline CDR1 is SGHNT and CDR2 is YYREEE (reference sequence). The CDR3 has 15 residues. Here the CDR3 DNA reads TGTGCCAGCAGCTTGGGAGGGAGGAGCACAGATACGCAGTATTTT. This translates into CASSLGGRSTDTQYF.

The chain employs TRBV9 and TRBJ2-2, with a possible D match to TRBD2 (7 bases). This CDR3 spans 17 amino acids. The germline V gene has CDR1 SGDLS and CDR2 YYNGEE. V was pared by 4 bases and J by 5 bases, with 21 bases between. In nucleotides, the CDR3 is TGTGCCAGCAGCACCCGGAGGGGGGGCGCGAGGACCGGGGAGCTGTTTTTT. This sequence encodes CASSTRRGGARTGELFF.

This clone was seen only a few times. This chain uses TRBV7-2 with TRBJ2-4, with a possible D match to TRBD1 (6 bases). CDR1 and CDR2 from the germline V gene are SGHTA and FQGNSA. This CDR3 has 15 amino acids. The V and J ends lost 2 bases and 6 bases respectively, with 14 bases between them. The chain's CDR3 is CASSLKQGRINIQYF. The CDR3 DNA is TGTGCCAGCAGCTTAAAGCAGGGGCGTATAAACATTCAGTACTTC.

This clone has more than one count but fewer than ten. The chain links TRBV5-1 to TRBJ1-1; no clear D gene. Germline CDR1 reads SGHRS; CDR2 reads YFSETQ. V was trimmed by 1 base and J by 4 bases, leaving 5 bases between them. The CDR3 loop spans 12 amino acids. CDR3 nucleotide sequence: TGCGCCAGCAGCTTGACAGCCACTGAAGCTTTCTTT. Its protein is CASSLTATEAFF. The whole variable domain, filled in from reference TRBV5-1 and TRBJ1-1, reads KAGVTQTPRYLIKTRGQQVTLSCSPISGHRSVSWYQQTPGQGLQFLFEYFSETQRNKGNFPGRFSGRQFSNSRSEMNVSTLELGDSALYLCASSLTATEAFFGQGTRLTVV.

This clone has more than one count but fewer than ten. The chain employs TRBV18 and TRBJ1-2; perhaps TRBD1 as D (6 bases). The CDR3 has 13 amino acids. Germline V gene lookup returns CDR1 KGHSH and CDR2 LQKENI. Trimming stripped 3 bases from V and 6 bases from J, with 11 bases between. As DNA, the CDR3 is TGTGCCAGCTCACCCCAGGGGTCAGATGGCTACACCTTC. Translating it yields CASSPQGSDGYTF.

This chain connects TRBV4-1 to TRBJ2-3, with D possibly being TRBD2 (6 bases). V gave up 1 base and J gave up 6 bases, with 14 bases separating them. Germline V CDR1 and CDR2: MGHRA, YSYEKL. The CDR3 runs 15 residues. The CDR3 bases are TGCGCCAGCAGCCAAGTCTCGGGAGTGGGTGATACGCAGTATTTT. Its protein product is CASSQVSGVGDTQYF.

This clone appeared a few times. V is TRBV7-8 and J is TRBJ1-5, with 7 positions matching TRBD1. The germline CDR1 and CDR2 sequences are SGHVS and FQNEAQ. V shed 3 bases, J shed 6 bases, and the junction held 11 bases outside the gene matches. The CDR3 length is 16 residues. The CDR3 sequence: CASSFQDRVVFQPQHF. The CDR3 coding sequence is TGTGCCAGCAGCTTCCAAGACAGGGTAGTATTTCAGCCCCAGCATTTT.

This sequence joins TRBV9 and TRBJ2-2, with 8 positions matching TRBD1. Germline CDR1 and CDR2: SGDLS and YYNGEE. V lost 8 bases to trimming and J lost 1 base; unmatched junction nucleotides: 10. This CDR3 comprises 16 residues. The CDR3 loop is CASQKGDRMNTGELFF. CDR3 coding DNA: TGTGCCAGTCAAAAGGGGGACAGGATGAACACCGGGGAGCTGTTTTTT.

The chain has TRBV9 and TRBJ2-5; TRBD2 matches 10 bases. The CDR3 loop spans 17 amino acids. V dropped 0 bases and J dropped 5; count of bases not matched to a gene: 10. In germline, CDR1 is SGDLS, CDR2 YYNGEE. CDR3 region: CASSVEPSGSYEETQYF. Written as DNA, the CDR3 is TGTGCCAGCAGCGTAGAACCTAGCGGGAGCTATGAGGAGACCCAGTACTTC.